This TCR beta chain was recovered during a study of T cell responses to AZD1222 COVID-19 vaccine. CDR1 and CDR2 from the germline V gene are SGHNT and YYREEE (reference sequence). There are 13 residues in the CDR3. V was cut by 5 bases and J by 4 bases, with 12 bases left in between. Clones were read by immunoSEQ multiplex PCR, and TCRdb kept only the in-frame ones, dropping some. The table records roughly 150,000 clones, approximately 88% of them present only once. Study results and limitations: Clonal diversity was possibly underestimated, and white British individuals and females predominated among donors. Dominant at 160-218 and 743-854, vaccine-associated CD4 TCRs also spanned spike.

Remarks on this clone: No antigen is known for it.

The rearrangement uses TRBV5-4 and TRBJ1-2; unclear D gene. This specimen was peripheral blood, taken 28 days after the second AZD1222 dose. This clonotype was obtained from an adult who received the AZD1222 COVID-19 vaccine. The CDR3 loop reads CASSFGVGYGYTF. CDR3 nucleotides: TGTGCCAGCAGTTTTGGGGTCGGCTATGGCTACACCTTC.